What follows are 8 T cell receptor beta chains derived from one specimen sequenced in a study of tumor-infiltrating lymphocytes in primary liver carcinoma. Investigators took RNA and DNA out together from approximately 22-30 mg of unsorted bulk tissue. The input was approximately 0.45 ug total RNA; TCR beta cDNA was made from it with a constant-region primer. Amplification in three nested multiplex PCR rounds with slightly modified ARM-PCR gave rise to TCR beta libraries. The first two PCR rounds, around 10 cycles each, used TRBV1-TRBV30 forward primers and a C-beta reverse primer. Via MiXCR, TCRdb re-called the multiplex PCR reads, giving one row per CDR3 protein. The sample has 100,000 to 150,000 distinct CDR3 sequences; 55% to 75% are singletons. The sequenced sample was liver tumor tissue from sampling region 3. Subset in this sample: tumor region T3, left-lateral pole. The source is a woman in her sixties or seventies with primary liver carcinoma and hepatitis B virus infection.

On this clonotype itself: One end of the junction is discordant with germline, which a read error may explain. The rearrangement uses TRBV6-5 and TRBJ2-7, with D uncertain. CDR3 length equals 15 residues. The germline V gene has CDR1 MNHEY and CDR2 SVGAGI. Here the CDR3 reads CASSYSPARPSEHYF. CDR3 DNA: TGTGCCAGCAGTTACTCGCCAGCCCGCCCCTCCGAGCACTACTTC.

About this clonotype itself: This is likely a read error, given that the CDR3 carries no conserved phenylalanine or tryptophan at its end. The chain couples TRBV28 to TRBJ1-5, with D possibly TRBD1 on 6 matching bases. The CDR3 sequence is 14 residues long. The germline CDR1 and CDR2 sequences are MDHEN and SYDVKM. Trimming took 4 bases from V and 5 from J, leaving 12 bases between them. Here the CDR3 DNA reads TGTGCCAGCAGTTATGGTCGGGGGCATCAGCCCCAGCATATT. It codes for CASSYGRGHQPQHI.

The chain uses TRBV11-3 and TRBJ2-7; 7 nucleotides align to TRBD1. Looked up from germline, CDR1 is SGHNT and CDR2 is YENEEA. Trimming took 9 bases from V and 6 from J; bases not matched to a gene: 14. The CDR3 spans 14 residues. In DNA form, the CDR3 reads TGTGCCAGTAGCCCGCACAGGGGCGTGTGCGAGCAGTACTTC. Encoded protein: CASSPHRGVCEQYF.

This clonotype has a count of ten or more. This rearrangement joins TRBV6-6 to TRBJ1-5; 7 nucleotides align to TRBD1. The V and J ends lost 2 bases and 0 bases, in that order; junction bases with no gene match: 4. CDR3 size: 16 residues. Germline V gives CDR1 MNHNY, CDR2 SVGAGI (reference sequence). This CDR3 reads CASSYGAGGSNQPQHF. The CDR3 DNA sequence: TGTGCCAGCAGTTACGGCGCAGGGGGTAGCAATCAGCCCCAGCATTTT.

As for this clonotype: This sequence may be a read error, since a much larger clone differs from it by one base. The rearrangement joins TRBV28 to TRBJ2-2, with 7 bases fitting TRBD1. The length of the CDR3 is 15 residues. Looked up from germline, CDR1 is MDHEN and CDR2 is SYDVKM. The V segment lost 5 bases and the J segment 5 bases; nucleotides outside the gene matches: 8. CDR3 sequence: CASSTTGDATGELFF. CDR3 DNA: TGTGCCAGCAGTACCACAGGGGACGCGACCGGGGAGCTGTTTTTT.

About this clonotype itself: The final CDR3 position lacks the conserved phenylalanine or tryptophan, pointing to a likely read error. This chain joins TRBV18 and TRBJ2-5, with D possibly matching TRBD2 (6 bases). Germline V gene lookup returns CDR1 KGHSH and CDR2 LQKENI. The CDR3 consists of 13 residues. V dropped 1 base and J dropped 3 bases, with 6 bases sitting between them. CDR3 residues: CASSPRREETQYS. CDR3 bases: TGTGCCAGCTCACCACGGAGGGAAGAGACCCAGTACTCC.

The sample holds many counts of this clonotype. The V call is TRBV6-1, the J call TRBJ2-7; TRBD1 matches 9 bases. There are 17 residues in the CDR3. Trimming cost V 5 bases and J 0 bases; bases outside gene matches: 11. Germline CDR1 and CDR2: MNHNS and SASEGT. CDR3 region: CASSSKIGTGTSYEQYF. CDR3 sequence (DNA): TGTGCCAGCAGTTCTAAAATTGGGACAGGGACCTCCTACGAGCAGTACTTC.

Of note for this clonotype: A much larger clonotype is one base distant, so this may be a read error. V and J are TRBV29-1 and TRBJ1-1, with D maybe TRBD1 (5 bases). Trimming left V 7 bases short and J 1 base short, with 13 bases between. The CDR3 spans 13 residues. CDR1 and CDR2 (germline): SQVTM, ANQGSEA. CDR3 coding DNA: TGCAGCGCCCTGGGGGAAGGGAACACTGAAGCTTTCTTT. It is translated as CSALGEGNTEAFF.